This TCR beta chain was profiled in a study of blood T cell repertoires in COVID-19. Study overall: Sites in the United States, Italy and Spain provided acute and convalescent COVID-19 samples. T cells, B-cell-depleted T cells, or PBMCs supplied cDNA or gDNA.

Germline CDR1 and CDR2: SEHNR and FQNEAQ (reference sequence). V lost 5 bases and J lost 4; bases outside the gene matches: 2. The CDR3 runs 14 residues. In the original processing: Cell counts per sample came from amplifying reference gene primers. This table comes from immunoSEQ multiplex PCR, and its TCRdb copy is limited to in-frame clones, with some not included. V, J and clone size were drawn from that table, and D and trimming were deduced from the DNA. The sample holds about 250,000 clones, about 80% seen once. The sequencing sample was made of peripheral blood. This receptor was obtained from a man in his forties or fifties with active or convalescent COVID-19. The J gene is TRBJ1-1, the V gene TRBV7-9, with TRBD1 matching over 12 bases. In DNA form, the CDR3 reads TGTGCCAGCAGCGAGGGACAGGGGGCCACTGAAGCTTTCTTT. It yields the protein CASSEGQGATEAFF. The full variable domain, its missing parts supplied by reference TRBV7-9 and TRBJ1-1, is DTGVSQNPRHKITKRGQNVTFRCDPISEHNRLYWYRQTLGQGPEFLTYFQNEAQLEKSRLLSDRFSAERPKGSFSTLEIQRTEQGDSAMYLCASSEGQGATEAFFGQGTRLTVV.